Each of the 16 T cell receptor beta chains below was sequenced from the same sample in a study of T cell repertoires in cytomegalovirus infection. TCRdb reprocessed the reads with MiXCR, giving one entry per CDR3 protein. Of about 130,000 distinct CDR3 sequences in the sample, 7% to 9.5% were seen once. Sequencing was performed on PBMCs. These TCRs come from a human donor in good health (CMV status not recorded). Some clones in this sample may be carry-over from other donors' samples.

The chain joins TRBV10-2 to TRBJ2-7, with D perhaps TRBD2 (5 bases). V lost 6 bases to trimming and J lost 11 bases, with 23 bases between them. This CDR3 is built from 14 residues. From germline, CDR1 is WSHSY and CDR2 SAAADI. The CDR3 here is CASRPSQTNPSEYF. CDR3 bases: TGCGCCAGCAGACCTAGCCAAACCAACCCCTCCGAGTACTTC.

This clonotype has ten or more counts. This chain uses TRBV20-1 with TRBJ2-7, with D possibly called TRBD1 or TRBD2 (6 bases each). This CDR3 is 15 amino acids long. V lost 0 bases and J 1 base, leaving 13 bases between the germline ends. The germline V gene encodes CDR1 DFQATT and CDR2 SNEGSKA (reference sequence). DNA for the CDR3: TGCAGTGCTAGAGATATGAGGGGGGTATCCTACGAGCAGTACTTC. The encoded protein is CSARDMRGVSYEQYF.

The gene calls are TRBV20-1 and TRBJ2-1, with 14 bases that match TRBD2. The CDR3 has 15 amino acids. After removal of 5 bases from V and 9 bases from J, the junction contained 9 bases not matched to a gene. Germline loops: CDR1 DFQATT, CDR2 SNEGSKA (reference sequence). In nucleotides, the CDR3 is TGCAGTGCTCCCAGACTAGCGGGGGGGCCTAGTGAGCAGTTCTTC. Translating gives CSAPRLAGGPSEQFF.

This clonotype was recorded at least ten times. The V call is TRBV28, the J call TRBJ1-2; D is undetermined. This CDR3 region has 12 residues. In germline, CDR1 is MDHEN, CDR2 SYDVKM. Trimming stripped 3 bases from V and 4 bases from J, with 6 bases between. The chain's CDR3 is CASSFQPYGYTF. The CDR3 coding sequence is TGTGCCAGCAGTTTTCAACCCTATGGCTACACCTTC.

This clonotype occurred many times. The gene calls are TRBV5-6 and TRBJ1-6; D is perhaps TRBD1 (5 bases). The CDR3 spans 16 residues. Germline V gene lookup returns CDR1 SGHDT and CDR2 YYEEEE. Trimming shortened V by 6 bases and J by 0 bases, and 13 bases separated the two germline ends. CDR3 DNA sequence: TGTGCCAGCATCCGATGGGGGGGCTCCTATAATTCACCCCTCCACTTT. Translated: CASIRWGGSYNSPLHF.

This clonotype showed up many times. The chain joins TRBV6-6 to TRBJ2-3; 11 nucleotides align to TRBD2. The germline V gene encodes CDR1 MNHNY and CDR2 SVGAGI (reference sequence). The V gene end was trimmed by 5 bases and the J gene end by 1 base; junction bases not matched to a gene: 5. This CDR3 comprises 16 residues. DNA for the CDR3: TGTGCCAGCAGTGGCTCGACTAGCGGGGGCACAGATACGCAGTATTTT. Translation: CASSGSTSGGTDTQYF.

This clonotype showed up just a few times. V is TRBV2 and J is TRBJ2-7; TRBD2 agrees at 8 bases. CDR3 length equals 14 residues. The V segment lost 9 bases and the J segment 0 bases; nucleotides outside the gene matches: 7. Looked up from germline, CDR1 is SNHLY and CDR2 is FYNNEI. CDR3 DNA: TGTGCCAGATCGGGGGGGGAGAGCTCCTACGAGCAGTACTTC. Its translation: CARSGGESSYEQYF.

This clonotype was detected many times. V gene TRBV5-1 combines with J gene TRBJ1-3; the D is unclear. This CDR3 comprises 15 residues. Germline V lookup: CDR1 SGHRS, CDR2 YFSETQ. V was shortened by 0 bases and J by 2 bases, with 9 bases between the two germline ends. The CDR3 here is CASSLDVGTGNTIYF. Written as DNA, the CDR3 is TGCGCCAGCAGCTTGGACGTGGGAACTGGAAACACCATATATTTT.

This clonotype was detected ten times or more. CDR3 sequence: CASSLLGRAGTDGYTF. CDR3 in DNA: TGTGCCAGCAGTTTATTAGGGAGGGCTGGGACGGATGGCTACACCTTC. The chain couples TRBV28 to TRBJ1-2, with D perhaps TRBD1 (5 bases). V was trimmed by 1 base and J by 6 bases, leaving 18 bases between them. The germline V gene has CDR1 MDHEN and CDR2 SYDVKM. This CDR3 comprises 16 residues.

This clonotype was observed many times. J is TRBJ1-1 and V is TRBV28; TRBD1 might be the D (6 bases). Trimming took 5 bases from V and 5 from J, leaving 24 bases between them. Germline-derived CDR1 and CDR2 are MDHEN and SYDVKM. This CDR3 has 17 amino acids. In nucleotides, the CDR3 is TGTGCCAGCAGTACCCCATCCTGGGGACAAGCGGATACTGAAGCTTTCTTT. Translating gives CASSTPSWGQADTEAFF.

This clonotype appeared many times. This chain uses TRBV10-3 with TRBJ1-2; D gene unclear. V lost 4 bases and J 2 bases, leaving 2 bases between the germline ends. The CDR3 contains 11 residues. Looked up from germline, CDR1 is ENHRY and CDR2 is SYGVKD. The CDR3 region is CAISGNYGYTF. The CDR3 coding sequence is TGTGCCATCAGTGGGAACTATGGCTACACCTTC.

This clonotype has only a few counts. V and J are TRBV29-1 and TRBJ2-7; 8 bases agree with TRBD1. The CDR3 runs to 12 residues. J gave up 4 bases and V 5 bases, and 4 bases lay outside the gene matches. From germline, CDR1 is SQVTM and CDR2 ANQGSEA. CDR3 in amino acids: CSVSTGVYEQYF. DNA of the CDR3: TGCAGCGTTTCGACAGGGGTGTACGAGCAGTACTTC.

The chain is built from TRBV28 and TRBJ2-7; no reliable D call. This CDR3 region has 13 residues. Germline values: CDR1 MDHEN, CDR2 SYDVKM. Trimming cost V 3 bases and J 7 bases, with 13 bases left between them. In nucleotides, the CDR3 is TGTGCCAGCAGTTTGGTATCTGGGGTGGAGCAGTACTTC. This codes for CASSLVSGVEQYF.

This clonotype was seen ten or more times. The chain is built from TRBV29-1 and TRBJ2-1; D possibly corresponds to TRBD2 (6 bases). From germline, CDR1 is SQVTM and CDR2 ANQGSEA. The CDR3 is made up of 12 amino acids. Trimming removed 6 bases from V and 8 bases from J, with 14 bases in between. The CDR3: CSVGPGDDEQFF. The CDR3 DNA sequence: TGCAGCGTGGGGCCGGGAGACGATGAGCAGTTCTTC.

In DNA form, the CDR3 reads TGTGCCAGCAGCTTTGAACGCGTAACGAACACTGAAGCTTTCTTT. Translation: CASSFERVTNTEAFF. The V gene is TRBV7-2, the J gene TRBJ1-1; unclear D gene. V was shortened by 3 bases and J by 1 base, with 12 bases between the two germline ends. The CDR3 consists of 15 residues. Germline loops: CDR1 SGHTA, CDR2 FQGNSA.

Ten or more counts support this clonotype. V is TRBV7-2 and J is TRBJ1-1, with D possibly being TRBD1 (5 bases). Germline CDR1 is SGHTA and CDR2 is FQGNSA. V shed 0 bases and J shed 0 bases, with 11 bases lying between them. The CDR3 runs 16 residues. The CDR3 DNA follows: TGTGCCAGCAGCTTAGCGGCCGGGACGGTGAACACTGAAGCTTTCTTT. This gives the protein CASSLAAGTVNTEAFF.